This T cell receptor (beta chain) is from a study of T cell repertoires in cytomegalovirus infection. About the study: CMV infection plus the matching HLA type was flagged by public TCR beta signatures.

Via MiXCR, TCRdb re-called the reads, giving one row per CDR3 protein. The sample lists fewer than 200,000 distinct CDR3 sequences, approximately 9.6% seen once, with approximately 4.6% in the top ten. CDR3 length: 15 residues. Per germline, CDR1 MNHEY and CDR2 SVGAGI. J gave up 5 bases and V 7 bases, and 12 bases lay outside the gene matches. The chain employs TRBV6-5 and TRBJ1-2; 8 bases map to TRBD1. Sequenced input: PBMCs. The receptor comes from a human donor in good health (CMV status not recorded). Some clones in this sample may be carry-over from other donors' samples. CDR3 amino acids: CASNPGQGYRYGYTF. The CDR3 DNA reads as TGTGCCAGCAACCCCGGACAGGGTTATCGTTATGGCTACACCTTC.